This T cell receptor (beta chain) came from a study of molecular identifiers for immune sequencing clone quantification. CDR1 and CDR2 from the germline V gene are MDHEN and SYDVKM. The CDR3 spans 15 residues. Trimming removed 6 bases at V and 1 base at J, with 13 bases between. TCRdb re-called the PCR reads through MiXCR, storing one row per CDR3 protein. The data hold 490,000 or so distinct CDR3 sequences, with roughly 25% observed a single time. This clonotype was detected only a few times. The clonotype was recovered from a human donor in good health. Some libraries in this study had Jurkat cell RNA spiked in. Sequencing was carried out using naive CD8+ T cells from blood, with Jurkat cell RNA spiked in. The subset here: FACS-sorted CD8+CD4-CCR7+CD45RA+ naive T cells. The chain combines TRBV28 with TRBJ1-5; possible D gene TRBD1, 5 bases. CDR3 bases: TGTGCCAGCAGCATCCCCCGGGGGAGCAATCAGCCCCAGCATTTT. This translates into CASSIPRGSNQPQHF.